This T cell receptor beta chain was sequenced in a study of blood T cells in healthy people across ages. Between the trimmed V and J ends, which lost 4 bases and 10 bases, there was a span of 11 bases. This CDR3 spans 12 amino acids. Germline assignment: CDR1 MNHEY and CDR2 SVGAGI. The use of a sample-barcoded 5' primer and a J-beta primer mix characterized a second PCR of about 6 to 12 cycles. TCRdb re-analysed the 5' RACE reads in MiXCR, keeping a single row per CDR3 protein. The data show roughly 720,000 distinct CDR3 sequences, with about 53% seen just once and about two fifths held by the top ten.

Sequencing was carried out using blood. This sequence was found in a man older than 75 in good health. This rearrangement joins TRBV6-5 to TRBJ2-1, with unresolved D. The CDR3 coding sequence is TGTGCCAGCAGTTCTGGGGTAAAAGAGCAGTTCTTC. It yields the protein CASSSGVKEQFF.